These T cell receptor beta chains were read from a single sample in a study of blood T cells in healthy people across ages. Each CDR3 protein gets one entry after TCRdb re-called the 5' RACE reads with MiXCR. The table has 750,000 to 950,000 distinct CDR3 sequences, roughly 28% seen once. These data are also associated with another study on T cells of mothers and their children.

Sequencing input: blood. The source of these receptors is a woman in her thirties or forties in good health. CDR3s include the opening cysteine and the closing phenylalanine or tryptophan. Fields, in order: J gene, D gene, clone size, CDR3 length, V gene, CDR3 DNA, CDR3 protein. The D gene is left open where the match is weak. A clone size is listed for some rows: how often the clone was seen (once, few, many), or a class if it is expanded.

J gene: TRBJ1-1; D gene: TRBD1; clone size: .; CDR3 length: 12; V gene: TRBV20-1; CDR3 DNA: TGCAGTCTATGGACAGGCCACACTGAAGCTTTCTTT; CDR3 protein: CSLWTGHTEAFF
J gene: TRBJ2-1; D gene: TRBD2; clone size: many; CDR3 length: 16; V gene: TRBV7-3; CDR3 DNA: TGTGCCAGCAGCTCCACGAGAACAGCGGGGGGCGGTGAGCAGTTCTTC; CDR3 protein: CASSSTRTAGGGEQFF
J gene: TRBJ2-3; D gene: TRBD2; clone size: few; CDR3 length: 17; V gene: TRBV7-9; CDR3 DNA: TGTGCCAGCAGCCCCCGTGGAGCGGGGGCTAGCACAGATACGCAGTATTTT; CDR3 protein: CASSPRGAGASTDTQYF
J gene: TRBJ2-1; D gene: TRBD2; clone size: .; CDR3 length: 16; V gene: TRBV5-1; CDR3 DNA: TGCGCCAGCAGCTTGAGGAGCGGGGGGACCTACAATGAGCAGTTCTTC; CDR3 protein: CASSLRSGGTYNEQFF
J gene: TRBJ1-1; D gene: .; clone size: .; CDR3 length: 12; V gene: TRBV5-5; CDR3 DNA: TGTGCCAGCAGCTTGTTAAAGGCTGAAGCTTTCTTT; CDR3 protein: CASSLLKAEAFF
J gene: TRBJ2-7; D gene: .; clone size: .; CDR3 length: 14; V gene: TRBV4-3; CDR3 DNA: TGCGCCAGCAGCCAAGTAACGAACTCCTACGAGCAGTACTTC; CDR3 protein: CASSQVTNSYEQYF
J gene: TRBJ1-1; D gene: .; clone size: few; CDR3 length: 16; V gene: TRBV5-6; CDR3 DNA: TGTGCCAGCAGCCCTAAGACAGGCCAGAAGAACACTGAAGTTTTCTTT; CDR3 protein: CASSPKTGQKNTEVFF
J gene: TRBJ2-7; D gene: TRBD2; clone size: .; CDR3 length: 14; V gene: TRBV19; CDR3 DNA: TGTGCCAGTAACCCTAGCGGGGGGGCCTACGAGCAGTACTTC; CDR3 protein: CASNPSGGAYEQYF
J gene: TRBJ1-1; D gene: .; clone size: once; CDR3 length: 14; V gene: TRBV20-1; CDR3 DNA: TGCAGTACTAGAGGGTCGAGGTGGGACACTGAAGCTTTCTTT; CDR3 protein: CSTRGSRWDTEAFF
J gene: TRBJ1-1; D gene: .; clone size: .; CDR3 length: 14; V gene: TRBV15; CDR3 DNA: TGTGCCACCAGCAGAGAGGGCATGAACACTGAAGCTTTCTTT; CDR3 protein: CATSREGMNTEAFF
J gene: TRBJ2-7; D gene: .; clone size: few; CDR3 length: 19; V gene: TRBV28; CDR3 DNA: TGTGCCAGCAGACTCCCAGATCCCGAGGTTGGGGGGAGCTCCTACGAGCAGTACTTC; CDR3 protein: CASRLPDPEVGGSSYEQYF
J gene: TRBJ2-2; D gene: TRBD1; clone size: .; CDR3 length: 17; V gene: TRBV12-3/TRBV12-4; CDR3 DNA: TGTGCCAGCAGTCCCTCCCAGGACAGGGGCGACACCGGGGAGCTGTTTTTT; CDR3 protein: CASSPSQDRGDTGELFF
J gene: TRBJ2-1; D gene: .; clone size: .; CDR3 length: 13; V gene: TRBV5-1; CDR3 DNA: TGCGCCAGCAGGGCTAGTACCTACAATGAGCAGTTCTTC; CDR3 protein: CASRASTYNEQFF
J gene: TRBJ1-1; D gene: .; clone size: few; CDR3 length: 13; V gene: TRBV20-1; CDR3 DNA: TGCAGTGCTAGGAGGGATGTGAACACTGAAGCTTTCTTT; CDR3 protein: CSARRDVNTEAFF
J gene: TRBJ2-1; D gene: .; clone size: many; CDR3 length: 14; V gene: TRBV5-1; CDR3 DNA: TGCGCCAGCAGCTTGGATCCAGGGTACAATGAGCAGTTCTTC; CDR3 protein: CASSLDPGYNEQFF
J gene: TRBJ1-1; D gene: .; clone size: .; CDR3 length: 18; V gene: TRBV7-9; CDR3 DNA: TGTGCCAGCAGCTTAGGGACAGACCACCTGACTTTGAACACTGAAGCTTTCTTT; CDR3 protein: CASSLGTDHLTLNTEAFF
J gene: TRBJ2-1; D gene: .; clone size: many; CDR3 length: 13; V gene: TRBV7-3; CDR3 DNA: TGTGCCAGCAGCTTACACGAAAACAATGAGCAGTTCTTC; CDR3 protein: CASSLHENNEQFF
J gene: TRBJ2-1; D gene: TRBD2; clone size: .; CDR3 length: 16; V gene: TRBV6-2/TRBV6-3; CDR3 DNA: TGTGCCAGCAGTCTCACTAGCGGGGGGACAGGCAATGAGCAGTTCTTC; CDR3 protein: CASSLTSGGTGNEQFF
J gene: TRBJ2-4; D gene: .; clone size: few; CDR3 length: 14; V gene: TRBV7-8; CDR3 DNA: TGTGCCAGCAGCCCCAGGGAGGCCAAAAACATTCAGTACTTC; CDR3 protein: CASSPREAKNIQYF
J gene: TRBJ2-5; D gene: .; clone size: .; CDR3 length: 12; V gene: TRBV2; CDR3 DNA: TGTGCCAGCAGGGGGGCCGCCGAGACCCAGTACTTC; CDR3 protein: CASRGAAETQYF
J gene: TRBJ2-2; D gene: TRBD1; clone size: .; CDR3 length: 14; V gene: TRBV11-2; CDR3 DNA: TGTGCCAGCAGCTTCGGGACAGGGGGAGGGGAGCTGTTTTTT; CDR3 protein: CASSFGTGGGELFF
J gene: TRBJ2-4; D gene: .; clone size: .; CDR3 length: 11; V gene: TRBV3-1; CDR3 DNA: TGTGCCAGCAGCCAAGCGAGATCTCAGTACTTC; CDR3 protein: CASSQARSQYF
J gene: TRBJ2-4; D gene: .; clone size: .; CDR3 length: 14; V gene: TRBV7-8; CDR3 DNA: TGTGCCAGCAGCTTGGCTCAGGGGATCAACATTCAGTACTTC; CDR3 protein: CASSLAQGINIQYF
J gene: TRBJ2-5; D gene: TRBD2; clone size: many; CDR3 length: 16; V gene: TRBV7-2; CDR3 DNA: TGTGCCAGCAGCCAGGGACTAGCGGGAGGCGGAGAGACCCAGTACTTC; CDR3 protein: CASSQGLAGGGETQYF
J gene: TRBJ1-2; D gene: .; clone size: many; CDR3 length: 16; V gene: TRBV4-1; CDR3 DNA: TGCGCCAGCAGCCAAGATCCGGTGGGGGGCCGCCGCGGCTACACCTTC; CDR3 protein: CASSQDPVGGRRGYTF
J gene: TRBJ2-7; D gene: .; clone size: many; CDR3 length: 15; V gene: TRBV20-1; CDR3 DNA: TGCAGTGCTAGAGACGGGAGACGGACTTCCTACGAGCAGTACTTC; CDR3 protein: CSARDGRRTSYEQYF
J gene: TRBJ2-1; D gene: TRBD2; clone size: many; CDR3 length: 16; V gene: TRBV5-6; CDR3 DNA: TGTGCCAGCAGTCCCCCAAGCGGGGCCTCCTACAATGAGCAGTTCTTC; CDR3 protein: CASSPPSGASYNEQFF
J gene: TRBJ2-1; D gene: TRBD2; clone size: .; CDR3 length: 18; V gene: TRBV28; CDR3 DNA: TGTGCCAGCAGTCTGATAGCGGGGGGGATAGGATCCTACAATGAGCAGTTCTTC; CDR3 protein: CASSLIAGGIGSYNEQFF
J gene: TRBJ1-1; D gene: .; clone size: .; CDR3 length: 13; V gene: TRBV15; CDR3 DNA: TGTGCCACCAGCGCCGTGGAGAACACTGAAGCTTTCTTT; CDR3 protein: CATSAVENTEAFF
J gene: TRBJ1-1; D gene: .; clone size: .; CDR3 length: 14; V gene: TRBV5-1; CDR3 DNA: TGCGCCAGCAGCGATCCCAGGGCTATCACTGAAGCTTTCTTT; CDR3 protein: CASSDPRAITEAFF
J gene: TRBJ1-2; D gene: .; clone size: few; CDR3 length: 12; V gene: TRBV12-3/TRBV12-4; CDR3 DNA: TGTGCCAGCAGTTCTGCTGGGGATGGCTACACCTTC; CDR3 protein: CASSSAGDGYTF
J gene: TRBJ1-2; D gene: .; clone size: many; CDR3 length: 14; V gene: TRBV12-3/TRBV12-4; CDR3 DNA: TGTGCCAGCAGTATCCTAGACAGGCCCTATGGCTACACCTTC; CDR3 protein: CASSILDRPYGYTF
J gene: TRBJ2-7; D gene: .; clone size: .; CDR3 length: 15; V gene: TRBV19; CDR3 DNA: TGTGCCAGTAGCATGGGGGCGGGGGCGCCCTACGAGCAGTACTTC; CDR3 protein: CASSMGAGAPYEQYF
J gene: TRBJ2-3; D gene: .; clone size: .; CDR3 length: 16; V gene: TRBV3-1; CDR3 DNA: TGTGCCAGCAGCCACAATGACGACTTGCTCACAGATACGCAGTATTTT; CDR3 protein: CASSHNDDLLTDTQYF
J gene: TRBJ2-7; D gene: .; clone size: few; CDR3 length: 14; V gene: TRBV20-1; CDR3 DNA: TGCAGTGCCCAAGCCGGGACTGGAAGTTACGAGCAGTACTTC; CDR3 protein: CSAQAGTGSYEQYF
J gene: TRBJ2-1; D gene: TRBD1; clone size: few; CDR3 length: 11; V gene: TRBV20-1; CDR3 DNA: TGCAGTGCTAGCAGGACAGGGACCCCGTTCTTC; CDR3 protein: CSASRTGTPFF
J gene: TRBJ2-7; D gene: TRBD1; clone size: many; CDR3 length: 15; V gene: TRBV20-1; CDR3 DNA: TGCAGTGCTCCTAGGGGGGGGCGGACAGGGGACGAGCAGTACTTC; CDR3 protein: CSAPRGGRTGDEQYF
J gene: TRBJ1-1; D gene: .; clone size: few; CDR3 length: 16; V gene: TRBV18; CDR3 DNA: TGTGCCAGCTCACCCCGGGAACGGAAGGGGGGCACTGAAGCTTTCTTT; CDR3 protein: CASSPRERKGGTEAFF
J gene: TRBJ1-5; D gene: .; clone size: .; CDR3 length: 13; V gene: TRBV6-2/TRBV6-3; CDR3 DNA: TGTGCCAGCAGTTATAGGGGCAATCAGCCCCAGCATTTT; CDR3 protein: CASSYRGNQPQHF
J gene: TRBJ2-4; D gene: .; clone size: .; CDR3 length: 16; V gene: TRBV18; CDR3 DNA: TGTGCCAGCTCACCAGGCACAGGACGGAGGACAAACATTCAGTACTTC; CDR3 protein: CASSPGTGRRTNIQYF
J gene: TRBJ1-1; D gene: .; clone size: few; CDR3 length: 14; V gene: TRBV9; CDR3 DNA: TGTGCCAGCAGCCCAGAGGGGGGGAACACTGGAGCTTTCTTT; CDR3 protein: CASSPEGGNTGAFF
J gene: TRBJ2-3; D gene: .; clone size: .; CDR3 length: 14; V gene: TRBV9; CDR3 DNA: TGTGCCAGCAGCGTAGGTAACCCCACAGATACGCAGTATTTT; CDR3 protein: CASSVGNPTDTQYF